This TCR beta chain is drawn from a study of vaccination and CD4 T cells after COVID-19. The treatment is: approximately nine-day PBMC culture with coronavirus spike peptide pools or control peptides (ViraFEST assay). Cultured CD4+ T cell DNA was sequenced using the Oncomine TCR Beta short-read assay. From the PCR reads, TCRdb called clonotypes with MiXCR, one entry per CDR3 protein. The sample records roughly 17,000 distinct CDR3 sequences, around three fifths being singletons. Trimming cost V 6 bases and J 5 bases, with 19 bases left between them. The CDR3 has 15 residues. In germline, CDR1 is LNHDA, CDR2 SQIVND (reference sequence). This clonotype was detected only once. Its antigen is not known.

The sequence came from a human donor who had recovered from COVID-19. The chain uses TRBV19 and TRBJ1-1, with D perhaps matching TRBD1 (5 bases). Sample: CD4+ T cells from blood, cultured in vitro. CDR3 coding DNA: TGTGCCAGTAGGCTCGCCCTCGGGGGGGGAACTGAAGCTTTCTTT. Its translation: CASRLALGGGTEAFF.